The present T cell receptor beta chain was sequenced within a study of blood T cell repertoires in COVID-19. After removal of 4 bases from V and 3 bases from J, the junction contained 2 bases not matched to a gene. Looked up from germline, CDR1 is SGHNT and CDR2 is YYREEE (reference sequence). The CDR3 has 13 amino acids. Some clones are missing from TCRdb's copy, which holds only in-frame ones; the method was immunoSEQ multiplex PCR. Of about 250,000 clones in the sample, 70% to 90% were seen once. Ages ranged from about 18 to 89 years, with residence in about 24 US areas. Grouping used clinical history reported by participants in a survey and questionnaire.

The sequence derives from a woman aged 45-65 years with acute COVID-19. The sequenced material came from PBMCs or T cells enriched from blood (not recorded which). The chain uses TRBV5-4 and TRBJ2-5; TRBD2 matches at 8 bases. The CDR3 nucleotides are TGTGCCAGCAGCCCGGGGGGGGAAGAGACCCAGTACTTC. Encoded protein: CASSPGGEETQYF.